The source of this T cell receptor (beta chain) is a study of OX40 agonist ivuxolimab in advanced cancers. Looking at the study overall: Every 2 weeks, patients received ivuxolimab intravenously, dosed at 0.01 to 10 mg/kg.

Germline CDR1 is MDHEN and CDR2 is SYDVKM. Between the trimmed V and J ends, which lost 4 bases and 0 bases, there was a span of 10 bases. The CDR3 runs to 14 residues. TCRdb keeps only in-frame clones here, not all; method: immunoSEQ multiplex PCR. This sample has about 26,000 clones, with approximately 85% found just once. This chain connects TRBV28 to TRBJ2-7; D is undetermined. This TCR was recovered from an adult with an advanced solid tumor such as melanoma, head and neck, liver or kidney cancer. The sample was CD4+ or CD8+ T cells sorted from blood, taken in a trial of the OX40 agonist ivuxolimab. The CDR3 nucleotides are TGTGCCAGCAGTTCCTGGACGAGCTCCTACGAGCAGTACTTC. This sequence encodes CASSSWTSSYEQYF.